This TCR beta chain comes out of a study of OX40 agonist ivuxolimab in advanced cancers. V shed 5 bases and J shed 0 bases, with 11 bases lying between them. The CDR3 covers 16 residues. Per germline, CDR1 SGHNT and CDR2 YENEEA. The assay was immunoSEQ multiplex PCR, and TCRdb's table has in-frame clones only and misses some. The repertoire includes almost 70,000 clones, 86% of them detected once, and 8% to 10% sits in the top ten. The source material was CD4+ or CD8+ T cells sorted from blood, sampled in a trial of the OX40 agonist ivuxolimab. The sequence came from an adult with an advanced solid tumor such as melanoma, head and neck, liver or kidney cancer. V gene TRBV11-3 combines with J gene TRBJ2-6, with D possibly matching TRBD2 (7 bases). This CDR3 is CASSRRGGSGANVLTF. The CDR3 DNA sequence: TGTGCCAGCAGCCGGAGGGGGGGCTCTGGGGCCAACGTCCTGACTTTC.